The 13 T cell receptor beta chains below all came from one sample that was sequenced in a study of control samples from healthy donors and cancer patients. The data were produced by immunoSEQ multiplex PCR, yet TCRdb's version contains in-frame clones alone and is incomplete. The sample carries 65,000 to 80,000 clones, 75% to 90% recorded once. The material sequenced was PBMCs. The receptors were sampled from a woman between 50 and 59 years old with colorectal cancer.

This chain joins TRBV18 and TRBJ2-4, with TRBD1 identical over 9 bases. The CDR3 extends over 14 amino acids. The trim removed 3 bases at V and 5 bases at J, leaving 2 bases unmatched. Germline CDR1 and CDR2: KGHSH and LQKENI. CDR3 residues: CASSPTGGENIQYF. The DNA for the CDR3 is TGTGCCAGCTCACCTACAGGGGGCGAAAACATTCAGTACTTC.

This clone was seen a single time. V is TRBV18 and J is TRBJ1-1; D gene uncertain. Germline V lookup: CDR1 KGHSH, CDR2 LQKENI. The CDR3 sequence is 13 residues long. V lost 4 bases to trimming and J lost 1 base, with 7 bases between them. The chain's CDR3 is CASSLTTNTEAFF. The CDR3 nucleotides read TGTGCCAGCTCACTAACAACGAACACTGAAGCTTTCTTT.

The chain recombines TRBV5-4 with TRBJ1-1, with D hard to call. CDR3 length: 13 amino acids. Germline CDR1 is SGHNT and CDR2 is YYREEE (reference sequence). V lost 7 bases and J 5 bases, leaving 15 bases between the germline ends. The CDR3 nucleotides read TGTGCCAGCCACTTCGCGGGGAAGACTGAAGCTTTCTTT. Translation: CASHFAGKTEAFF.

The chain is built from TRBV6-5 and TRBJ2-7; 7 bases map to TRBD2. The CDR3 consists of 13 residues. V shed 10 bases, J shed 6 bases, and the junction held 12 bases outside the gene matches. Germline V lookup: CDR1 MNHEY, CDR2 SVGAGI. The CDR3 sequence is CATAGDPRREQYV. In DNA form, the CDR3 reads TGTGCCACCGCGGGAGACCCCCGGCGCGAGCAGTACGTC.

This rearrangement joins TRBV27 to TRBJ1-1; 8 bases match TRBD1. The CDR3 loop spans 14 amino acids. V gave up 5 bases and J gave up 5 bases; unmatched junction bases: 7. Germline lookup yields CDR1 MNHEY and CDR2 SMNVEV (reference sequence). The CDR3 DNA reads TGTGCCAGCAGTCCGACAGGGGTGGGTACTGAAGCTTTCTTT. It codes for CASSPTGVGTEAFF.

The rearrangement joins TRBV6-5 to TRBJ2-1; D not resolved. Germline V gene data show CDR1 as MNHEY and CDR2 as SVGAGI. CDR3 length: 16 residues. Trimming pared 6 bases from V and 1 base from J, leaving 16 bases between. As DNA, the CDR3 is TGTGCCAGCAGCTACAACCCACTGGGTTCCTACAATGAGCAGTTCTTC. It encodes CASSYNPLGSYNEQFF.

CDR3 coding DNA: TGTGCCAGCAGCTTAGGGAACTTTTTCACAGATACGCAGTATTTT. Translation: CASSLGNFFTDTQYF. The rearrangement joins TRBV7-2 to TRBJ2-3; D is undetermined. Trimming took off 1 base at V and 2 bases at J, with 10 bases between the two ends. The CDR3 is 15 residues long. Germline V gene data show CDR1 as SGHTA and CDR2 as FQGNSA.

This rearrangement joins TRBV29-1 to TRBJ1-1; 7 bases are a match to TRBD1. Germline V gene data show CDR1 as SQVTM and CDR2 as ANQGSEA. V was clipped by 6 bases and J by 8 bases; unmatched bases: 3. This CDR3 region has 10 residues. The chain's CDR3 is CSVRTGEAFF. Here the CDR3 DNA reads TGCAGCGTCCGGACAGGAGAAGCTTTCTTT.

The chain uses TRBV28 and TRBJ2-4; D remains unclear. Per germline, CDR1 MDHEN and CDR2 SYDVKM. V was cut by 1 base and J by 1 base, with 5 bases left in between. The length of the CDR3 is 14 residues. The CDR3 coding sequence is TGTGCCAGCAGTTTATCGGGTGCCAAAAACATTCAGTACTTC. It translates to CASSLSGAKNIQYF. Complete variable domain (other parts from reference TRBV28 and TRBJ2-4): DVKVTQSSRYLVKRTGEKVFLECVQDMDHENMFWYRQDPGLGLRLIYFSYDVKMKEKGDIPEGYSVSREKKERFSLILESASTNQTSMYLCASSLSGAKNIQYFGAGTRLSVL.

The rearrangement links TRBV4-2 to TRBJ1-2; D perhaps matches TRBD1 (6 bases). The ends were cut back, 6 bases at V and 3 bases at J, with 17 bases in the middle. The CDR3 runs to 15 residues. The germline V gene encodes CDR1 LGHNA and CDR2 YNFKEQ. The CDR3, as DNA: TGTGCCAGCAGGTTGGAAGGGGGACGGTACTATGGCTACACCTTC. This codes for CASRLEGGRYYGYTF.

The chain is built from TRBV5-1 and TRBJ2-1, with TRBD2 matching 10 bases. After removal of 4 bases from V and 9 bases from J, the junction contained 7 bases not matched to a gene. In germline, CDR1 is SGHRS, CDR2 YFSETQ. CDR3 size: 14 residues. The CDR3 reads CASSPSGGVGEQFF. The DNA for the CDR3 is TGCGCCAGCAGCCCTAGCGGGGGAGTAGGTGAGCAGTTCTTC.

V gene TRBV6-1 combines with J gene TRBJ1-6; D is undetermined. The germline V gene has CDR1 MNHNS and CDR2 SASEGT. CDR3 length equals 14 residues. V lost 0 bases and J lost 8, with 8 bases in between. CDR3 amino acids: CASSEAMGDSPLHF. As DNA, the CDR3 is TGTGCCAGCAGTGAAGCGATGGGAGATTCACCCCTCCACTTT.

The rearrangement joins TRBV5-1 to TRBJ2-1; the D is unclear. In germline, CDR1 is SGHRS, CDR2 YFSETQ. The CDR3 is 16 residues long. Trimming pared 4 bases from V and 5 bases from J, leaving 19 bases between. This chain's CDR3 is CASSLPSNPINNEQFF. CDR3 bases: TGCGCCAGCAGCCTCCCGTCGAACCCGATAAACAATGAGCAGTTCTTC.